This entry features one T cell receptor (beta chain) sequence. Its specificity is not known. The data stem from a study of shared clonotypes between healthy human individuals. CD8 memory pooled CD45RO+ cells and CCR7-negative CD45RA+ TemRA cells. The CDR3 has 16 amino acids. Germline V lookup: CDR1 MNHEY, CDR2 SVGAGI. Trimming pared 2 bases from V and 0 bases from J, leaving 12 bases between. Only in-frame clones appear in the TCRdb table, and some are missing; sequencing was by immunoSEQ multiplex PCR. The sample consists of approximately 710,000 clones, roughly 87% of them appearing once. Overall study findings and caveats: Sampling was confined to blood; repertoires within tissues likely differ. Sorted-subset sequencing was shown by rarefaction to be incomplete despite large depth. In general, naive subsets displayed greater estimated richness than memory subsets did.

The chain carries TRBV6-5 and TRBJ2-3, with a tentative D call TRBD1 (6 bases). This clonotype originated in a man younger than 35 in good health. Some clones in this sample may be carry-over from other donors' samples. The sample taken for sequencing was memory CD8+ T cells from PBMCs. The subset was: CD45RO+ cells pooled with CCR7-negative TemRA cells. The DNA of the CDR3 is TGTGCCAGCAGTTACACGGGACAACCTAGCACAGATACGCAGTATTTT. Encoded protein: CASSYTGQPSTDTQYF.